This T cell receptor (beta chain) stems from a study of beta chain features in type 1 diabetes (dated by TCRdb to the late 2010s). Study-wide context: Mean age, gender distribution, total cell number and subset yield were not different between patients and healthy donors. Across all samples, around 100 million sorted cells were examined, and cell number per subset correlated strongly with RNA yield. The study compared TCRB repertoires of sorted circulating CD4+ T cell subsets between recently diagnosed type 1 diabetes patients and matched healthy donors. Regulatory and stem cell-like memory subsets were obtained from only 8 patients and about 8 healthy donors, while naive and central memory subsets were obtained from all 30 or so donors.

This clone was seen a few times. The antigen it recognizes is unknown. No base quality information exists; no much larger clone differs at one position. Trimming takes 1 base from V and 7 bases from J, and the germline ends sit 11 bases apart. From the germline V gene (reference sequence), CDR1 is GTSNPN and CDR2 is SVGIG. There are 13 amino acids in the CDR3, from cysteine to phenylalanine inclusive. The sequence is cut down to CDR3 DNA, 39 bases in frame from base 1. The entire isolated RNA was reverse transcribed using the High Capacity cDNA Reverse Transcription Kit, and thus expressed TCRB transcripts were sequenced. Deep immunoSEQ sequencing was applied to naive, central memory and regulatory T cell samples, giving an average of approximately 4 million total reads per sample. After sorted cells were lysed in RLT buffer, RNA was extracted with DNase-treated RNeasy Micro or Mini kits, with the choice depending on cell number. To prevent cross-contamination, every cell subset was processed on its own, while patient and healthy donor samples were processed together. Using the immunoSEQ multiplex PCR, TCRB sequences were amplified from cDNA into 87-bp fragments spanning the CDR3 region. The amplicons were sequenced using the Illumina HiSeq platform. As for how the authors treated the data: PCR bias was computationally corrected using synthetic template baselines, reads within Hamming distance 2 were collapsed, and singletons that could not be merged were discarded. Reads were aligned to IMGT to assign V, D and J genes, CDR3 length, and insertions or deletions at six rearrangement sites. Within each subset, clonotype counts were normalized to sorted cell number, and only after that were true diversity and Gini coefficients computed with the tcR R package. The overlap coefficient, calculated on TCRB nucleotide sequences, was used to measure repertoire sharing. TCRdb stores this immuneACCESS table with in-frame sequences only. Part of the clones is absent; in the studies checked, under half of the shortfall reflects unresolved V genes, and no reason is known for the rest. That table furnishes V, J and clone size, whereas the DNA furnished D and trimming. This sample is represented by about 210,000 clones; around 9.9% of them were singletons. Together, the top ten hold approximately 1.5% of the sample.

General study outcomes and caveats: A moderate but significant shortening of TCRB CDR3 length was observed in type 1 diabetes patients in all four CD4+ subsets. Because the HLA sub-analyses included only small numbers of individuals, any influence of HLA type on TCRB rearrangement was left unresolved. Naive, central memory and regulatory TCRB repertoires appeared to be more similar among patients than among healthy donors. Patients with type 1 diabetes made fewer insertions and deleted more nucleotides at VDJ recombination sites, implying thymic rearrangement abnormalities. Shorter templates might have been favored by PCR, but patient and control samples were amplified and corrected together, so both groups would have been affected equally by any skew. Because cDNA rather than genomic DNA was sequenced, highly expressing activated cells could have been over-represented, although no difference in activation and CD3 levels was found between groups.

A single peripheral blood draw of approximately 110 mL on average was collected from each donor into heparinised tubes. Using a panel that included CD45RO, CCR7, CD25, CD127, CD95 and CD27, naive, central memory, regulatory and stem cell-like memory CD4+ T cells were sorted on a BD FACSAria II. Every sorted population had a purity above 98%. PBMCs were isolated immediately by Lymphoprep density gradient centrifugation and stained directly without culture. So that batch effects would be minimized, each experiment stained and sorted samples in pairs, pairing one healthy donor with one patient. Sequencing was carried out using central memory CD4+ T cells from blood. The V and J segments used are TRBV30 and TRBJ1-5; perhaps TRBD1 is the D gene, with 6 bases matching. The TCR comes from a man younger than 35 in good health. DNA sequence: TGTGCCTGGAGTGAGGGGGGCTGGCAGCCCCAGCATTTT. This yields the protein CAWSEGGWQPQHF.